Listed below are T cell receptor beta chains from one sample, sequenced in a study of cytotoxic CD8 clonotypes in ibrutinib-treated CLL. Assay used: immunoSEQ multiplex PCR; TCRdb lists only in-frame clones, some missing. The table shows 100,000 to 150,000 clones, with approximately 83% occurring only once. The input for sequencing was PBMCs, taken after 24 months of ibrutinib treatment. These receptor sequences come from a human donor with chronic lymphocytic leukemia. CDR3s include the opening cysteine and the closing phenylalanine or tryptophan. Fields, in order: D gene, V gene, J gene, clone size, CDR3 protein, CDR3 DNA. D genes are given only for firm matches. Clone size is stated in some rows and not others, as once, few, many or a class when expanded.

d_call: TRBD1
v_call: TRBV19
j_call: TRBJ2-5
clone_size: .
cdr3_aa: CASSSHRGQETQYF
cdr3_nt: TGTGCCAGTAGTTCCCACAGGGGTCAAGAGACCCAGTACTTC

d_call: .
v_call: TRBV7-8
j_call: TRBJ2-7
clone_size: .
cdr3_aa: CASSSREGGVGEQYF
cdr3_nt: TGTGCCAGCAGCTCCCGTGAGGGCGGGGTTGGAGAGCAGTACTTC

d_call: TRBD1
v_call: TRBV5-4
j_call: TRBJ2-1
clone_size: .
cdr3_aa: CASSWGTGISYNEQFF
cdr3_nt: TGTGCCAGCAGTTGGGGGACAGGGATATCCTACAATGAGCAGTTCTTC

d_call: TRBD2
v_call: TRBV7-2
j_call: TRBJ2-5
clone_size: once
cdr3_aa: CASSMRLAGGPRETQYF
cdr3_nt: TGTGCCAGCAGCATGCGACTAGCGGGAGGGCCCCGGGAGACCCAGTACTTC

d_call: .
v_call: TRBV9
j_call: TRBJ2-3
clone_size: .
cdr3_aa: CASSVQGTLSTDTQYF
cdr3_nt: TGTGCCAGCAGCGTCCAGGGCACCCTTAGCACAGATACGCAGTATTTT

d_call: .
v_call: TRBV18
j_call: TRBJ1-2
clone_size: few
cdr3_aa: CASSPPTGDGYTF
cdr3_nt: TGTGCCAGCTCACCACCGACAGGAGATGGCTACACCTTC

d_call: TRBD1
v_call: TRBV4-3
j_call: TRBJ1-6
clone_size: few
cdr3_aa: CASSPDPTGVNSPLHF
cdr3_nt: TGCGCCAGCAGCCCCGACCCGACAGGGGTAAATTCACCCCTCCACTTT

d_call: .
v_call: TRBV11-3
j_call: TRBJ2-5
clone_size: .
cdr3_aa: CASSIGRAEETQYF
cdr3_nt: TGTGCCAGCAGCATCGGTAGGGCTGAGGAGACCCAGTACTTC

d_call: .
v_call: TRBV20-1
j_call: TRBJ2-7
clone_size: .
cdr3_aa: CSARADYEQYF
cdr3_nt: TGCAGTGCTAGGGCCGACTACGAGCAGTACTTC

d_call: TRBD2
v_call: TRBV7-2
j_call: TRBJ2-7
clone_size: .
cdr3_aa: CASRSSGSYEQYF
cdr3_nt: TGTGCCAGCAGGTCGAGCGGGAGTTACGAGCAGTACTTC

d_call: .
v_call: TRBV5-4
j_call: TRBJ2-1
clone_size: few
cdr3_aa: CASSFERGNEQFF
cdr3_nt: TGTGCCAGCAGCTTTGAAAGAGGAAATGAGCAGTTCTTC

d_call: .
v_call: TRBV7-3
j_call: TRBJ2-1
clone_size: .
cdr3_aa: CASSLTGSRNEQFF
cdr3_nt: TGTGCCAGCAGCTTAACCGGTAGCAGGAATGAGCAGTTCTTC

d_call: .
v_call: TRBV28
j_call: TRBJ1-1
clone_size: .
cdr3_aa: CASSLLGRAFF
cdr3_nt: TGTGCCAGCAGTTTATTAGGGAGGGCTTTCTTT

d_call: .
v_call: TRBV7-6
j_call: TRBJ1-3
clone_size: .
cdr3_aa: CASSLDRVGRADTIYF
cdr3_nt: TGTGCCAGCAGCTTAGACAGGGTAGGCCGGGCGGACACCATATATTTT

d_call: .
v_call: TRBV19
j_call: TRBJ1-1
clone_size: .
cdr3_aa: CASSMGTRTEAFF
cdr3_nt: TGTGCCAGTAGTATGGGAACGCGCACTGAAGCTTTCTTT

d_call: TRBD2
v_call: TRBV14
j_call: TRBJ2-7
clone_size: .
cdr3_aa: CASSQDQGTRAYEQYF
cdr3_nt: TGTGCCAGCAGCCAAGATCAGGGGACTAGGGCCTACGAGCAGTACTTC

d_call: TRBD2
v_call: TRBV7-9
j_call: TRBJ2-5
clone_size: .
cdr3_aa: CASSLTSGKGETQYF
cdr3_nt: TGTGCCAGCAGTTTGACTAGCGGGAAGGGGGAGACCCAGTACTTC

d_call: .
v_call: TRBV5-4
j_call: TRBJ2-6
clone_size: .
cdr3_aa: CASSRSGANVLTF
cdr3_nt: TGTGCCAGCAGCCGTTCTGGGGCCAACGTCCTGACTTTC

d_call: TRBD1
v_call: TRBV5-1
j_call: TRBJ1-1
clone_size: .
cdr3_aa: CASSLAGGAWETEAFF
cdr3_nt: TGCGCCAGCAGCTTAGCAGGGGGCGCATGGGAAACTGAAGCTTTCTTT

d_call: TRBD2
v_call: TRBV28
j_call: TRBJ2-7
clone_size: .
cdr3_aa: CASSFFRLAGVGEQYF
cdr3_nt: TGTGCCAGCAGTTTTTTTAGGCTAGCGGGAGTCGGTGAGCAGTACTTC

d_call: .
v_call: TRBV12-5
j_call: TRBJ1-1
clone_size: .
cdr3_aa: CASARNRAAFF
cdr3_nt: TGTGCTAGTGCCCGGAACAGGGCCGCTTTCTTT

d_call: TRBD1
v_call: TRBV28
j_call: TRBJ1-2
clone_size: .
cdr3_aa: CASSVTGGRDYGYTF
cdr3_nt: TGTGCCAGCAGCGTAACAGGGGGCAGGGACTATGGCTACACCTTC

d_call: TRBD2
v_call: TRBV25-1
j_call: TRBJ2-3
clone_size: .
cdr3_aa: CASSRAGTGDTQYF
cdr3_nt: TGTGCCAGCAGCCGAGCGGGGACGGGAGATACGCAGTATTTT

d_call: .
v_call: TRBV7-9
j_call: TRBJ1-2
clone_size: .
cdr3_aa: CASSLASGVGLNYGYTF
cdr3_nt: TGTGCCAGCAGCTTAGCGTCGGGGGTGGGACTAAACTATGGCTACACCTTC

d_call: TRBD2
v_call: TRBV27
j_call: TRBJ2-1
clone_size: .
cdr3_aa: CASSFLGLAKNNEQFF
cdr3_nt: TGTGCCAGCAGTTTCCTTGGACTAGCGAAGAACAATGAGCAGTTCTTC

d_call: .
v_call: TRBV7-8
j_call: TRBJ2-2
clone_size: .
cdr3_aa: CASSPQARSGELFF
cdr3_nt: TGTGCCAGCAGCCCGCAGGCGCGGAGCGGGGAGCTGTTTTTT

d_call: TRBD1
v_call: TRBV9
j_call: TRBJ1-2
clone_size: few
cdr3_aa: CASSVADRVTGGYTF
cdr3_nt: TGTGCCAGCAGCGTAGCGGACAGGGTTACGGGTGGCTACACCTTC

d_call: .
v_call: TRBV18
j_call: TRBJ1-5
clone_size: .
cdr3_aa: CASSPPGPVYQPQHF
cdr3_nt: TGTGCCAGCTCACCACCGGGACCAGTGTATCAGCCCCAGCATTTT

d_call: TRBD1
v_call: TRBV7-2
j_call: TRBJ1-2
clone_size: .
cdr3_aa: CASSPISDRDYGYTF
cdr3_nt: TGTGCCAGCAGCCCAATTTCTGACAGGGACTATGGCTACACCTTC

d_call: TRBD1
v_call: TRBV9
j_call: TRBJ2-7
clone_size: .
cdr3_aa: CASSADTGGMYEQYF
cdr3_nt: TGTGCCAGCAGCGCAGATACAGGGGGCATGTACGAGCAGTACTTC

d_call: .
v_call: TRBV30
j_call: TRBJ1-1
clone_size: .
cdr3_aa: CAWSGLENTEAFF
cdr3_nt: TGTGCCTGGAGTGGGCTAGAGAACACTGAAGCTTTCTTT

d_call: TRBD2
v_call: TRBV28
j_call: TRBJ2-1
clone_size: .
cdr3_aa: CASSPTLAGGQNEQFF
cdr3_nt: TGTGCCAGCAGCCCCACTCTAGCGGGAGGGCAAAATGAGCAGTTCTTC

d_call: TRBD1
v_call: TRBV7-8
j_call: TRBJ1-5
clone_size: .
cdr3_aa: CASSFSSVRDRGRGANQPQHF
cdr3_nt: TGTGCCAGCAGCTTTTCCTCTGTCCGGGACAGGGGACGTGGAGCCAATCAGCCCCAGCATTTT

d_call: .
v_call: TRBV15
j_call: TRBJ2-1
clone_size: few
cdr3_aa: CATSRGQGSYNEQFF
cdr3_nt: TGTGCCACCAGCAGAGGGCAGGGATCCTACAATGAGCAGTTCTTC

d_call: TRBD1
v_call: TRBV5-1
j_call: TRBJ2-3
clone_size: .
cdr3_aa: CASSLSPPTGGSTDTQYF
cdr3_nt: TGCGCCAGCAGCCTTTCTCCCCCGACAGGGGGAAGCACAGATACGCAGTATTTT

d_call: .
v_call: TRBV5-8
j_call: TRBJ2-1
clone_size: once
cdr3_aa: CASSLMGPMSNEQFF
cdr3_nt: TGTGCCAGCAGCTTGATGGGCCCTATGTCCAATGAGCAGTTCTTC

d_call: .
v_call: TRBV4-3
j_call: TRBJ2-7
clone_size: once
cdr3_aa: CASSQERLTEQYF
cdr3_nt: TGCGCCAGCAGCCAAGAACGGCTTACCGAGCAGTACTTC

d_call: TRBD2
v_call: TRBV30
j_call: TRBJ2-2
clone_size: .
cdr3_aa: CAWGSSGPNTGELFF
cdr3_nt: TGTGCCTGGGGGTCTAGCGGGCCGAACACCGGGGAGCTGTTTTTT

d_call: TRBD2
v_call: TRBV19
j_call: TRBJ2-3
clone_size: .
cdr3_aa: CASSIGLAGGTDTQYF
cdr3_nt: TGTGCCAGTAGTATAGGATTAGCGGGAGGGACAGATACGCAGTATTTT

d_call: TRBD1
v_call: TRBV5-1
j_call: TRBJ2-2
clone_size: .
cdr3_aa: CASSATGWTGELFF
cdr3_nt: TGCGCCAGCAGCGCGACAGGGTGGACCGGGGAGCTGTTTTTT

d_call: .
v_call: TRBV7-9
j_call: TRBJ2-5
clone_size: once
cdr3_aa: CASSSTGETQYF
cdr3_nt: TGTGCCAGCAGCTCGACGGGGGAGACCCAGTACTTC

d_call: .
v_call: TRBV7-9
j_call: TRBJ2-7
clone_size: .
cdr3_aa: CASSLVIEQYF
cdr3_nt: TGTGCCAGCAGCTTAGTGATCGAGCAGTACTTC

d_call: .
v_call: TRBV6-6
j_call: TRBJ1-4
clone_size: once
cdr3_aa: CASSREALSTNEKLFF
cdr3_nt: TGTGCCAGCAGTAGGGAGGCGTTATCAACTAATGAAAAACTGTTTTTT

d_call: TRBD1
v_call: TRBV9
j_call: TRBJ1-5
clone_size: .
cdr3_aa: CASSVGDSHQPQHF
cdr3_nt: TGTGCCAGCAGCGTAGGGGACAGCCATCAGCCCCAGCATTTT

d_call: .
v_call: TRBV4-3
j_call: TRBJ1-2
clone_size: .
cdr3_aa: CASSQDGGVYGYTF
cdr3_nt: TGCGCCAGCAGCCAAGATGGGGGGGTCTATGGCTACACCTTC

d_call: .
v_call: TRBV2
j_call: TRBJ1-1
clone_size: .
cdr3_aa: CASREREVTEAFF
cdr3_nt: TGTGCCAGCAGGGAAAGGGAGGTCACTGAAGCTTTCTTT

d_call: .
v_call: TRBV6-5
j_call: TRBJ1-1
clone_size: .
cdr3_aa: CASSYSLAFRAEAFF
cdr3_nt: TGTGCCAGCAGTTACTCGTTGGCCTTTCGAGCTGAAGCTTTCTTT

d_call: .
v_call: TRBV9
j_call: TRBJ1-3
clone_size: .
cdr3_aa: CASSVGEGQGNTIYF
cdr3_nt: TGTGCCAGCAGCGTAGGAGAAGGGCAGGGAAACACCATATATTTT

d_call: .
v_call: TRBV10-3
j_call: TRBJ2-7
clone_size: .
cdr3_aa: CAISESSYEQYF
cdr3_nt: TGTGCCATCAGTGAGTCGAGCTACGAGCAGTACTTC

d_call: .
v_call: TRBV30
j_call: TRBJ2-3
clone_size: .
cdr3_aa: CAWKWGGRDTQYF
cdr3_nt: TGTGCCTGGAAGTGGGGGGGCCGGGATACGCAGTATTTT

d_call: .
v_call: TRBV6-5
j_call: TRBJ1-1
clone_size: once
cdr3_aa: CASRLDLSGDTEAFF
cdr3_nt: TGTGCCAGCAGGCTAGACTTGTCAGGGGACACTGAAGCTTTCTTT

d_call: .
v_call: TRBV5-1
j_call: TRBJ1-1
clone_size: .
cdr3_aa: CASSLVTGDTEAFF
cdr3_nt: TGCGCCAGCAGCTTGGTTACAGGTGACACTGAAGCTTTCTTT

d_call: .
v_call: TRBV5-8
j_call: TRBJ1-2
clone_size: .
cdr3_aa: CASSLKDRNYGYTF
cdr3_nt: TGTGCCAGCAGCTTAAAAGACCGGAATTATGGCTACACCTTC